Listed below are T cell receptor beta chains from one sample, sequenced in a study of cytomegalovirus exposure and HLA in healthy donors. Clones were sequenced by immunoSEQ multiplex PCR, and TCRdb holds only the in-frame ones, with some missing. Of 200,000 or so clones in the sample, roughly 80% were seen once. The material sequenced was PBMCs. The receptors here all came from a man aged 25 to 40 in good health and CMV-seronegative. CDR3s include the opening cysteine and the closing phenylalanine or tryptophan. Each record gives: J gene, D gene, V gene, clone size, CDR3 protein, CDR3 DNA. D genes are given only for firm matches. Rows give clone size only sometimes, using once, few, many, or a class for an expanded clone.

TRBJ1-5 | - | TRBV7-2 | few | CASSLNNQPQHF | TGTGCCAGCAGCCTAAATAATCAGCCCCAGCATTTT
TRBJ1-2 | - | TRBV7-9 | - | CASSLGGDYGYTF | TGTGCCAGCAGTCTAGGGGGTGACTATGGCTACACCTTC
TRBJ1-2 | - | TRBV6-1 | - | CASSDGGRGYTF | TGTGCCAGCAGTGACGGGGGTAGGGGCTACACCTTC
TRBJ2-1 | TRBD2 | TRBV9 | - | CASSVGVGGVGNEQFF | TGTGCCAGCAGCGTGGGGGTTGGGGGGGTCGGGAATGAGCAGTTCTTC
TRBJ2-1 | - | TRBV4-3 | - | CASSRRDSLSYNEQFF | TGCGCCAGCAGCCGGAGAGACAGCTTATCCTACAATGAGCAGTTCTTC
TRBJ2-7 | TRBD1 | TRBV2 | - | CASRKRQGSDEQYF | TGTGCCAGCAGGAAAAGACAGGGTTCGGACGAGCAGTACTTC
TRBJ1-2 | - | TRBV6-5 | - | CASSSGGGGYTF | TGTGCCAGCAGCTCGGGGGGTGGTGGCTACACCTTC
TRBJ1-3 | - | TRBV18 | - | CASSPQGVSGNTIYF | TGTGCCAGCTCACCACAGGGGGTCTCTGGAAACACCATATATTTT
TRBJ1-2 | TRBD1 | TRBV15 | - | CATSRRPGQGLNYGYTF | TGTGCCACCAGCAGAAGACCGGGACAGGGGTTGAACTATGGCTACACCTTC
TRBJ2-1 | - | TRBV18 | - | CASSPPVLTNWFF | TGTGCCAGCTCACCACCGGTCCTCACGAACTGGTTCTTC
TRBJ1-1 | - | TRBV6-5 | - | CASSYSRTNRVTEAFF | TGTGCCAGCAGTTACTCGCGAACGAACAGGGTCACTGAAGCTTTCTTT
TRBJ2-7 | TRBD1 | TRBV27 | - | CASSPPGQGAYEQYF | TGTGCCAGCAGTCCGCCGGGACAGGGGGCTTATGAGCAGTACTTC
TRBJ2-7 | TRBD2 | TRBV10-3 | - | CAISVDGGVGNEQYF | TGTGCCATCAGTGTAGATGGGGGGGTGGGTAACGAGCAGTACTTC
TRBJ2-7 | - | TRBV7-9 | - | CASSLVRRGGYEQYF | TGTGCCAGCAGCTTAGTACGGCGCGGAGGATACGAGCAGTACTTC
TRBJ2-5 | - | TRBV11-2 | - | CASSWLGGGSETQYF | TGTGCCAGCAGCTGGTTGGGGGGGGGCAGCGAGACCCAGTACTTC
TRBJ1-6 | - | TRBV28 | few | CASSSPGSNSPLHF | TGTGCCAGCAGTAGCCCGGGGTCTAATTCACCCCTCCACTTT
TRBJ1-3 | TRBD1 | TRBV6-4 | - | CASSDSQGVRNTIYF | TGTGCCAGCAGTGACTCACAGGGGGTCAGAAACACCATATATTTT
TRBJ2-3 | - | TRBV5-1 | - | CASSLAPNTDTQYF | TGCGCCAGCAGCTTGGCCCCTAACACAGATACGCAGTATTTT
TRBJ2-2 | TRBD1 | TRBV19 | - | CASSTQGAQVGELFF | TGTGCCAGTAGTACACAGGGGGCGCAGGTCGGGGAGCTGTTTTTT
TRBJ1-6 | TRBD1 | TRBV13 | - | CASSSRRDRFDRGNFSSYNSPLHF | TGTGCCAGCAGCTCAAGAAGGGACAGGTTTGACCGCGGCAATTTCAGCTCCTATAATTCACCCCTCCACTTT
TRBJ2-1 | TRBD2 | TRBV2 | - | CASRGEAGSYNEQFF | TGTGCCAGCCGGGGGGAGGCAGGCTCCTACAATGAGCAGTTCTTC
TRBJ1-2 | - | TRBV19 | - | CASSIWQVRSGSNYGYTF | TGTGCCAGTAGTATCTGGCAGGTCCGTTCGGGGTCGAACTATGGCTACACCTTC
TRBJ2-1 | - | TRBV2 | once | CASSGDYNEQFF | TGTGCCAGCAGTGGAGACTACAATGAGCAGTTCTTC
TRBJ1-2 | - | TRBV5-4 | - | CASSLGGGSRGYTF | TGTGCCAGCAGCTTGGGTGGGGGGAGTCGTGGCTACACCTTC
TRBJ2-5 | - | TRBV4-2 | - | CASSQDTLLTETQYF | TGTGCCAGCAGCCAAGATACACTATTAACAGAGACCCAGTACTTC
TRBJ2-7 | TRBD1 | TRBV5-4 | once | CASSLGDRVYEQYF | TGTGCCAGCAGCTTGGGGGACAGGGTTTACGAGCAGTACTTC
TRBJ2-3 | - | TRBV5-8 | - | CASSSGDSSTDTQYF | TGTGCCAGCAGCTCCGGGGACTCCAGCACAGATACGCAGTATTTT
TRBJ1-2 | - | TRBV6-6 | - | CASSYSGREGAGGYTF | TGTGCCAGCAGTTACTCGGGCCGGGAAGGGGCGGGGGGCTACACCTTC
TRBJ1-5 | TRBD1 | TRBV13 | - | CASSRQGIQPQHF | TGTGCCAGCAGTCGACAGGGAATTCAGCCCCAGCATTTT
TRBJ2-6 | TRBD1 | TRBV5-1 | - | CASSSLPGQGAGVGANVLTF | TGCGCCAGCAGCTCATTGCCGGGACAGGGGGCTGGAGTAGGGGCCAACGTCCTGACTTTC
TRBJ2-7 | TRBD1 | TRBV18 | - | CASSARPGQGKYEQYF | TGTGCCAGCTCAGCAAGACCGGGACAGGGGAAGTACGAGCAGTACTTC
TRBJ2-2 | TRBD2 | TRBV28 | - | CASSSGLAHTGELFF | TGTGCCAGCAGTTCGGGACTAGCCCACACCGGGGAGCTGTTTTTT
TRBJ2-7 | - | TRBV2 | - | CASIGVENEQYF | TGTGCCAGCATCGGGGTCGAGAACGAGCAGTACTTC
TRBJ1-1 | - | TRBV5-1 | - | CASSLENREAFF | TGCGCCAGCAGCTTGGAAAACAGGGAAGCTTTCTTT
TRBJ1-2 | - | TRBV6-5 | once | CASASGQRNYGYTF | TGTGCCAGCGCCAGCGGGCAACGGAACTATGGCTACACCTTC
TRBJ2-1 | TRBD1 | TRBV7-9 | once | CASSPYQGQGKDNEQFF | TGTGCCAGCAGCCCTTATCAGGGACAGGGAAAGGACAATGAGCAGTTCTTC
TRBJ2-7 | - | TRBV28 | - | CASSRYEQYF | TGTGCCAGCAGCCGCTACGAGCAGTACTTC
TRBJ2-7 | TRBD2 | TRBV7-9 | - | CASKRSGGYEQYF | TGTGCCAGCAAACGGTCCGGGGGGTACGAGCAGTACTTC
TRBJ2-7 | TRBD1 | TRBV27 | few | CASKKGTGNEQYF | TGTGCCAGCAAAAAGGGGACAGGGAACGAGCAGTACTTC
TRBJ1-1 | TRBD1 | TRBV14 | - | CASSLADRVKAFF | TGTGCCAGCAGCCTCGCGGACAGGGTGAAGGCTTTCTTT